The 32 T cell receptor beta chains listed next were all sequenced from one sample in a study of Ad26.COV2.S vaccination and SARS-CoV-2 variants. Data came from immunoSEQ multiplex PCR; TCRdb stores just in-frame clones and leaves some out. The repertoire holds around 450,000 clones, with about 91% as singletons. Described treatment: roughly 19 received Ad26.COV2.S at low or high dose, single or two shots; 5 received placebo; per-sample allocation not given. Samples came from day 63 after the first vaccine or placebo injection. The sequences come from peripheral blood, collected in a trial of Ad26.COV2.S vaccine versus placebo. These receptors were obtained from a person between 18 and 65 years old who received the Ad26.COV2.S COVID-19 vaccine or a placebo.

The rearrangement links TRBV28 to TRBJ2-5, with a weak D call TRBD2 (6 bases). The V end lost 4 bases, the J end lost 4 bases, and 13 bases lay between the germline ends. The CDR3 consists of 14 residues. In germline, CDR1 is MDHEN, CDR2 SYDVKM. The CDR3 loop reads CASSWGDRRETQYF. In nucleotides, the CDR3 is TGTGCCAGCAGTTGGGGGGACCGGAGAGAGACCCAGTACTTC.

This clone was seen a single time. This chain connects TRBV10-3 to TRBJ1-2; D is uncertain. This CDR3 is 13 amino acids long. Trimming removed 3 bases at V and 4 bases at J, with 9 bases between. The germline gives CDR1 ENHRY, CDR2 SYGVKD. The CDR3, as DNA: TGTGCCATCAGTGACAACAGCTTCTATGGCTACACCTTC. Protein: CAISDNSFYGYTF.

The rearrangement links TRBV2 to TRBJ2-7, with D possibly matching TRBD2 (6 bases). The CDR3 consists of 15 residues. Trimming cost V 9 bases and J 4 bases, with 22 bases left between them. The germline gives CDR1 SNHLY, CDR2 FYNNEI. For the CDR3, the DNA is TGTGCCAGTGAGCCTCTATCGGGACTCGAGTACGAGCAGTACGTC. Translation gives CASEPLSGLEYEQYV.

This sequence joins TRBV5-1 and TRBJ2-6; a weak D match, TRBD1 (6 bases). V lost 1 base, J lost 4 bases, and 9 bases lay in between. CDR3 length equals 15 residues. Germline lookup yields CDR1 SGHRS and CDR2 YFSETQ. Here the CDR3 reads CASSLRGSGANVLTF. The DNA of the CDR3 is TGCGCCAGCAGCTTGAGGGGGTCCGGGGCCAACGTCCTGACTTTC. The full variable domain, completed using reference TRBV5-1 and TRBJ2-6, is KAGVTQTPRYLIKTRGQQVTLSCSPISGHRSVSWYQQTPGQGLQFLFEYFSETQRNKGNFPGRFSGRQFSNSRSEMNVSTLELGDSALYLCASSLRGSGANVLTFGAGSRLTVL.

The table lists this clone with a count of one. The chain links TRBV18 to TRBJ2-3; D ambiguous. Between the trimmed V and J ends, which lost 2 bases and 7 bases, there was a span of 13 bases. CDR3 length: 14 residues. Germline assignment: CDR1 KGHSH and CDR2 LQKENI. The CDR3 sequence: CASSPSLGTNTQYF. As DNA, the CDR3 is TGTGCCAGCTCACCAAGTCTAGGAACAAATACGCAGTATTTT. Full variable domain (outside the CDR3, taken from reference TRBV18 and TRBJ2-3): NAGVMQNPRHLVRRRGQEARLRCSPMKGHSHVYWYRQLPEEGLKFMVYLQKENIIDESGMPKERFSAEFPKEGPSILRIQQVVRGDSAAYFCASSPSLGTNTQYFGPGTRLTVL.

On this clone itself: Germline and junction disagree at one end, which may indicate a read error. This sequence joins TRBV5-1 and TRBJ2-1, with 9 bases matching TRBD2. The germline gives CDR1 SGHRS, CDR2 YFSETQ. CDR3 length: 15 residues. In nucleotides, the CDR3 is TGCGCCAGCAGGCCCGCGGGGGGGCCAGTCAATGAGCAATTCTTC. This gives the protein CASRPAGGPVNEQFF.

CDR3 in amino acids: CASSISTVRGNYGYTF. CDR3 DNA sequence: TGTGCCAGTAGTATCAGTACCGTCCGGGGGAACTATGGCTACACCTTC. The chain couples TRBV19 to TRBJ1-2, with D maybe TRBD1 (5 bases). V lost 3 bases and J lost 2, with 16 bases in between. Looked up from germline, CDR1 is LNHDA and CDR2 is SQIVND (reference sequence). This CDR3 is 16 amino acids long. Full variable domain (remainder filled in from reference TRBV19 and TRBJ1-2): DGGITQSPKYLFRKEGQNVTLSCEQNLNHDAMYWYRQDPGQGLRLIYYSQIVNDFQKGDIAEGYSVSREKKESFPLTVTSAQKNPTAFYLCASSISTVRGNYGYTFGSGTRLTVV.

The chain recombines TRBV18 with TRBJ2-7, with a possible D match to TRBD1 (6 bases). Per the germline V gene, CDR1 is KGHSH and CDR2 is LQKENI. Trimming pared 1 base from V and 3 bases from J, leaving 16 bases between. The CDR3 is 16 amino acids. As DNA, the CDR3 is TGTGCCAGCTCACCACGGACAGACCAACGGTACTACGAGCAGTACTTC. Protein product: CASSPRTDQRYYEQYF. The complete variable domain, with remaining parts taken from reference TRBV18 and TRBJ2-7, reads NAGVMQNPRHLVRRRGQEARLRCSPMKGHSHVYWYRQLPEEGLKFMVYLQKENIIDESGMPKERFSAEFPKEGPSILRIQQVVRGDSAAYFCASSPRTDQRYYEQYFGPGTRLTVT.

The chain employs TRBV7-9 and TRBJ1-5; 7 bases line up with TRBD1. Unmatched junction bases numbered 13, after V lost 5 bases and J lost 9 bases. The CDR3 is made up of 15 amino acids. CDR1 SEHNR and CDR2 FQNEAQ come from the germline V gene (reference sequence). The CDR3: CASSIGTEKGRPQHF. The CDR3 nucleotides read TGTGCCAGCAGCATCGGGACAGAGAAAGGAAGGCCCCAGCATTTT.

This sequence joins TRBV10-3 and TRBJ2-2, with 7 bases lining up with TRBD2. The CDR3 extends over 14 amino acids. The germline gives CDR1 ENHRY, CDR2 SYGVKD. V shed 6 bases, J shed 7 bases, and the junction held 8 bases outside the gene matches. CDR3 region: CAIRRTSKDGELFF. DNA for the CDR3: TGTGCCATCAGGAGGACTAGTAAGGACGGGGAGCTGTTTTTT.

This chain joins TRBV5-6 and TRBJ2-7, with D perhaps matching TRBD2 (6 bases). There are 14 residues in the CDR3. Germline V CDR1 and CDR2: SGHDT, YYEEEE. V lost 4 bases and J 7 bases, leaving 18 bases between the germline ends. CDR3 sequence: CASSPRGSRREQYF. The CDR3 nucleotides are TGTGCCAGCAGCCCACGGGGGTCACGGCGGGAGCAGTACTTC. The full variable domain, rest sourced from reference TRBV5-6 and TRBJ2-7, is DAGVTQSPTHLIKTRGQQVTLRCSPKSGHDTVSWYQQALGQGPQFIFQYYEEEERQRGNFPDRFSGHQFPNYSSELNVNALLLGDSALYLCASSPRGSRREQYFGPGTRLTVT.

The V gene is TRBV6-6, the J gene TRBJ1-1; 9 bases match TRBD1. This CDR3 region has 20 residues. Germline lookup yields CDR1 MNHNY and CDR2 SVGAGI (reference sequence). V gave up 6 bases and J gave up 5 bases; unmatched junction bases: 25. The CDR3 spells CASSPSVWTGESLGRTEAFF. The CDR3 DNA sequence: TGTGCCAGCAGCCCATCTGTCTGGACAGGGGAATCCCTAGGTAGGACTGAAGCTTTCTTT.

V usage is TRBV28 and J usage is TRBJ2-2; D unresolved. CDR3 size: 13 residues. CDR1 MDHEN and CDR2 SYDVKM come from the germline V gene. Trimming left V 8 bases short and J 5 bases short, with 12 bases between. The CDR3 spells CASGLRSTGELFF. DNA for the CDR3: TGTGCCAGCGGCCTTAGGTCGACCGGGGAGCTGTTTTTT.

The CDR3 DNA sequence: TGTGCCAGCAGCCAAGATCTTAATGGACTCGGCCTGGAGGTGGAGACCCAGTACTTC. Its translation: CASSQDLNGLGLEVETQYF. V usage is TRBV3-1 (or the pseudogene TRBV3-2) and J usage is TRBJ2-5; D possibly corresponds to TRBD2 (5 bases). Trimming shortened V by 0 bases and J by 5 bases, and 25 bases separated the two germline ends. The germline CDR1 and CDR2 sequences are LGHDT and YNNKEL (reference sequence). CDR3 size: 19 residues.

The genes are TRBV9 and TRBJ2-3; D unresolved. Germline CDR1 and CDR2: SGDLS and YYNGEE. The CDR3 contains 13 residues. The germline V and J ends were trimmed by 4 bases and 6 bases, with 12 bases remaining between them. CDR3 in DNA: TGTGCCAGCAGCCTTCTTACTTCCGATACGCAGTATTTT. Translation gives CASSLLTSDTQYF.

This clone occurred once. V gene TRBV18 combines with J gene TRBJ2-7, with 9 bases matching TRBD1. The CDR3 is made up of 18 amino acids. Trimming took 1 base from V and 0 from J; bases not matched to a gene: 10. Germline V gene sequence: CDR1 KGHSH, CDR2 LQKENI. The CDR3: CASSPRVPDRGNSYEQYV. CDR3 DNA: TGTGCCAGCTCACCACGTGTCCCTGACAGGGGGAACTCCTACGAGCAGTACGTC.

This clone was observed once. CDR3 DNA sequence: TGTGCCAGCAGTTACTCGTATAGAAGTGATGAAAAACTGTTTTTT. This translates into CASSYSYRSDEKLFF. This chain links TRBV6-5 with TRBJ1-4; no definite D call. The CDR3 is 15 residues long. Germline V CDR1 and CDR2: MNHEY, SVGAGI. V lost 0 bases to trimming and J lost 6 bases, with 11 bases between them.

The rearrangement uses TRBV7-9 and TRBJ1-3; 9 bases agree with TRBD1. The germline gives CDR1 SEHNR, CDR2 FQNEAQ (reference sequence). J was trimmed by 1 base and V by 6 bases; bases with no gene match: 13. The CDR3 runs 18 residues. CDR3 in amino acids: CASRPGTGLVKSGNTIYF. The CDR3 DNA sequence: TGTGCCAGCAGGCCCGGGACAGGGTTAGTGAAGTCTGGAAACACCATATATTTT.

This clone was picked up a small number of times. V gene TRBV30 combines with J gene TRBJ2-2; D ambiguous. The length of the CDR3 is 14 residues. Deletions cut 2 bases from V and 8 bases from J, with 15 bases between. Germline CDR1 reads GTSNPN; CDR2 reads SVGIG (reference sequence). CDR3 bases: TGTGCCTGGAGTTTCCCGACCCAAGGGGGGGAGCTGTTTTTT. Encoded protein: CAWSFPTQGGELFF.

The chain has TRBV7-9 and TRBJ2-3; perhaps TRBD1 as D (7 bases). Trimming took off 5 bases at V and 3 bases at J, with 18 bases between the two ends. The CDR3 contains 16 residues. The germline CDR1 and CDR2 sequences are SEHNR and FQNEAQ (reference sequence). CDR3 sequence reads: CASSPAGGPFTDTQYF. Here the CDR3 DNA reads TGTGCCAGCAGCCCCGCAGGGGGGCCCTTTACAGATACGCAGTATTTT.

V usage is TRBV7-2 and J usage is TRBJ1-1; TRBD1 might be the D (5 bases). CDR1 and CDR2 (germline): SGHTA, FQGNSA. The CDR3 runs to 16 residues. V lost 1 base and J lost 1, with 13 bases in between. CDR3 sequence: CASSLEGQGPNTEAFF. DNA for the CDR3: TGTGCCAGCAGCTTAGAAGGGCAGGGCCCGAACACTGAAGCTTTCTTT.

This chain joins TRBV7-2 and TRBJ2-5; TRBD1 agrees at 10 bases. The CDR3 spans 14 residues. The trim removed 5 bases at V and 5 bases at J, leaving 5 bases unmatched. Germline V gives CDR1 SGHTA, CDR2 FQGNSA. CDR3 protein: CASSPDRGRETQYF. DNA for the CDR3: TGTGCCAGCAGCCCCGACAGGGGGCGGGAGACCCAGTACTTC.

The J gene is TRBJ2-5, the V gene TRBV28; D call uncertain. V was clipped by 8 bases and J by 2 bases, with 12 bases between them. From germline, CDR1 is MDHEN and CDR2 SYDVKM. CDR3 length: 13 amino acids. In DNA, the CDR3 is TGTGCCAGCCTTGGGGATAGACAAGAGACCCAGTACTTC. This encodes CASLGDRQETQYF.

This chain joins TRBV20-1 and TRBJ1-1; TRBD1 matches 8 bases. V lost 6 bases and J lost 9; bases outside the gene matches: 6. This CDR3 spans 11 amino acids. Germline CDR1 DFQATT, CDR2 SNEGSKA (reference sequence). The CDR3 nucleotides read TGCAGTGCCACAGGGGGGCCCCAAGCTTTCTTT. Translation: CSATGGPQAFF.

V gene TRBV4-1 combines with J gene TRBJ1-2, with D maybe TRBD1 (6 bases). In germline, CDR1 is MGHRA, CDR2 YSYEKL. The CDR3 spans 14 residues. The V end was cut by 3 bases, the J end by 4 bases, with 12 bases between. The DNA for the CDR3 is TGCGCCAGCAGCCATCCAGGAGGGGGCTATGGCTACACCTTC. As protein: CASSHPGGGYGYTF.

This clone was seen a single time. The chain joins TRBV29-1 to TRBJ1-2; 10 nucleotides agree with TRBD1. The CDR3 loop spans 12 amino acids. The ends lost 6 bases at V and 8 bases at J; junction bases unmatched: 6. Germline CDR1 reads SQVTM; CDR2 reads ANQGSEA. The CDR3 nucleotides read TGCAGCGTAGGACAGGGGGAGAGGGGCTACACCTTC. It codes for CSVGQGERGYTF.

DNA of the CDR3: TGTGCCAGTAGGACGACAGGGGGATTAGGCAATCAGCCCCAGCATTTT. It specifies CASRTTGGLGNQPQHF. This chain links TRBV19 with TRBJ1-5; 9 nucleotides match TRBD1. The CDR3 spans 16 residues. Losses at the gene ends were 6 bases for V and 2 bases for J; bases not matched to a gene: 8. Looked up from germline, CDR1 is LNHDA and CDR2 is SQIVND (reference sequence).

V and J are TRBV3-1 (or the pseudogene TRBV3-2) and TRBJ2-3; the D is unclear. Per germline, CDR1 LGHDT and CDR2 YNNKEL (reference sequence). V was shortened by 0 bases and J by 0 bases, with 10 bases between the two germline ends. The CDR3 runs to 16 residues. The CDR3 region is CASSQEVGVSTDTQYF. CDR3 in DNA: TGTGCCAGCAGCCAAGAAGTTGGGGTTAGCACAGATACGCAGTATTTT.

J is TRBJ2-1 and V is TRBV6-2 or TRBV6-3; the D gene is possibly TRBD2 (5 bases). The germline V and J ends were trimmed by 3 bases and 2 bases, with 14 bases remaining between them. CDR3 length equals 16 residues. From germline, CDR1 is MNHEY and CDR2 SVGEGT. This CDR3 is CASSYSLRAPYNEQFF. The CDR3 bases are TGTGCCAGCAGTTATTCTTTGAGGGCCCCCTACAATGAGCAGTTCTTC.

V and J are TRBV5-4 and TRBJ2-1, with 7 bases matching TRBD2. CDR1 SGHNT and CDR2 YYREEE come from the germline V gene (reference sequence). The V gene end was trimmed by 0 bases and the J gene end by 8 bases; junction bases not matched to a gene: 5. The CDR3 runs 14 residues. The DNA of the CDR3 is TGTGCCAGCAGCTTGGGGGGGGGACTCGATGAGCAGTTCTTC. Amino acids: CASSLGGGLDEQFF.

This rearrangement joins TRBV7-9 to TRBJ1-5; D remains ambiguous. The CDR3 is 13 residues long. The V and J ends lost 1 base and 11 bases respectively, with 12 bases between them. Germline assignment: CDR1 SEHNR and CDR2 FQNEAQ (reference sequence). The CDR3 here is CASSLGGWKAQHF. The CDR3 coding sequence is TGTGCCAGCAGCTTAGGAGGGTGGAAGGCCCAGCATTTT.

The gene calls are TRBV7-3 and TRBJ2-3; D is perhaps TRBD2 (6 bases). Trimming shortened V by 3 bases and J by 5 bases, and 12 bases separated the two germline ends. Germline-derived CDR1 and CDR2 are SGHTA and FQGTGA. This CDR3 region has 14 residues. The CDR3: CASSFRLEEDTQYF. CDR3 coding DNA: TGTGCCAGCAGCTTCAGACTAGAGGAAGATACGCAGTATTTT.